Listed below are T cell receptor beta chains from one sample, sequenced in a study of graft-versus-host responses after intestinal transplantation. Assay used: immunoSEQ multiplex PCR; TCRdb lists only in-frame clones, some missing. The table records about 54,000 clones, roughly nine tenths of them present only once. Sequenced here: PBMCs, sampled nearly 670 days after intestinal transplant. The receptors stem from a human patient who received an intestinal transplant, so some T cells may come from the graft donor. Both conserved end residues are part of each CDR3. The D gene is left open where the match is weak. Rows give clone size only sometimes, using once, few, many, or a class for an expanded clone.

NA TRBJ2-6 TRBV18 NA CASSPPGLSGANVLTF TGTGCCAGCTCACCACCGGGGCTCTCTGGGGCCAACGTCCTGACTTTC
NA TRBJ1-2 TRBV5-1 NA CASSESDRVYGYTF TGCGCCAGCAGCGAGTCCGACAGAGTCTATGGCTACACCTTC
NA TRBJ2-7 TRBV5-4 NA CASSLWRGVLYEQYF TGTGCCAGCAGCTTGTGGAGGGGGGTGCTCTACGAGCAGTACTTC
NA TRBJ1-4 TRBV6-5 NA CASSYSTTPVNEKLFF TGTGCCAGCAGTTACTCAACCACGCCCGTTAATGAAAAACTGTTTTTT
NA TRBJ2-7 TRBV4-1 NA CASSQEWDPHEEQYF TGCGCCAGCAGCCAAGAATGGGACCCACACGAAGAGCAGTACTTC
NA TRBJ2-1 TRBV28 TRBD2 CASSLYSGGSYNEQFF TGTGCCAGCAGTTTATATAGCGGGGGCTCCTACAATGAGCAGTTCTTC
NA TRBJ2-5 TRBV29-1 NA CSVEEGSIGETQYF TGCAGCGTTGAAGAAGGATCTATCGGGGAGACCCAGTACTTC
NA TRBJ1-3 TRBV11-2 NA CASSSQFSGNTIYF TGTGCCAGCAGCAGTCAGTTCTCTGGAAACACCATATATTTT
NA TRBJ2-7 TRBV5-4 NA CASSLMDSGPEQYF TGTGCCAGCAGCTTGATGGATTCTGGACCCGAGCAGTACTTC
NA TRBJ2-5 TRBV6-5 TRBD1 CASSYGRGSQETQYF TGTGCCAGCAGTTACGGCAGGGGGTCCCAAGAGACCCAGTACTTC
NA TRBJ1-2 TRBV10-3 NA CAISGIGTAHGYTF TGTGCCATCAGTGGGATTGGGACGGCCCATGGCTACACCTTC
NA TRBJ1-4 TRBV5-5 TRBD1 CASSFTGVDEKLFF TGTGCCAGCAGCTTTACAGGGGTGGATGAAAAACTGTTTTTT
NA TRBJ2-7 TRBV2 TRBD1 CASRRDRIYEQYF TGTGCCAGCAGGAGGGACAGGATCTACGAGCAGTACTTC
NA TRBJ2-7 TRBV5-6 NA CASSFLAGALSYEQYF TGTGCCAGCAGCTTTTTGGCGGGGGCCCTCTCCTACGAGCAGTACTTC
NA TRBJ2-3 TRBV9 TRBD2 CASSVVPGGADTQYF TGTGCCAGCAGCGTAGTTCCGGGGGGAGCAGATACGCAGTATTTT
NA TRBJ2-5 TRBV7-7 TRBD2 CASSPSSGGQEKQYF TGTGCCAGCAGCCCCTCTTCGGGGGGGCAGGAAAAGCAGTACTTC
NA TRBJ1-4 TRBV2 NA CASSGQGWEKLFF TGTGCCAGCAGTGGTCAGGGGTGGGAAAAACTGTTTTTT
few TRBJ2-7 TRBV30 NA CAWSVPGEQYF TGTGCCTGGAGTGTACCGGGGGAGCAGTACTTC
NA TRBJ1-5 TRBV6-1 NA CASSEYSNQPQHF TGTGCCAGCAGTGAATATAGCAATCAGCCCCAGCATTTT
NA TRBJ1-5 TRBV2 NA CASSENQGSQPQHF TGTGCCAGCAGTGAAAACCAGGGAAGTCAGCCCCAGCATTTT
NA TRBJ2-1 TRBV5-6 TRBD1 CASSSLVRDRVNNEQFF TGTGCCAGCAGCTCGCTTGTCCGGGACAGGGTCAACAATGAGCAGTTCTTC
NA TRBJ1-6 TRBV19 TRBD1 CASSRKTGDSSSPLHF TGTGCCAGTAGCAGAAAGACAGGGGACTCAAGTTCACCCCTCCACTTT
NA TRBJ1-5 TRBV27 TRBD1 CASSRDRDQPQHF TGTGCCAGCAGTAGGGACAGGGATCAGCCCCAGCATTTT
NA TRBJ1-2 TRBV15 TRBD1 CATSRDLTTDRGHGYTF TGTGCCACCAGCAGAGATCTAACTACTGACAGGGGCCATGGCTACACCTTC
NA TRBJ1-1 TRBV29-1 NA CSVGGYGNTEAFF TGCAGCGTGGGGGGATATGGGAACACTGAAGCTTTCTTT
few TRBJ2-1 TRBV27 TRBD2 CASSLRLAGIGEQFF TGTGCCAGCAGTTTGAGACTAGCGGGTATTGGTGAGCAGTTCTTC
NA TRBJ2-3 TRBV9 TRBD2 CASSVVTSGGGDTQYF TGTGCCAGCAGCGTAGTGACTAGCGGGGGGGGAGATACGCAGTATTTT
once TRBJ2-7 TRBV12-5 TRBD1 CASGLTGGYEQYF TGTGCTAGTGGTTTGACAGGGGGCTACGAGCAGTACTTC
NA TRBJ1-2 TRBV6-1 NA CASSQAIYYGYTF TGTGCCAGCAGTCAAGCAATTTACTATGGCTACACCTTC
few TRBJ1-1 TRBV20-1 NA CSARDLEAFF TGCAGTGCTAGAGATCTTGAGGCTTTCTTT
NA TRBJ1-2 TRBV5-1 TRBD1 CASSPGGGLYGYTF TGCGCCAGCAGCCCAGGGGGGGGTCTCTATGGCTACACCTTC
NA TRBJ1-1 TRBV7-8 NA CASSLGLGLNTEAFF TGTGCCAGCAGCTTAGGTCTTGGATTGAACACTGAAGCTTTCTTT
NA TRBJ2-7 TRBV6-1 NA CASTLHLYEQYF TGTGCCAGCACCCTTCACCTCTACGAGCAGTACTTC
NA TRBJ1-5 TRBV7-9 TRBD1 CASSSVSSGTGRNQPQHF TGTGCCAGCAGCTCCGTTTCGTCCGGGACAGGGCGCAATCAGCCCCAGCATTTT
NA TRBJ1-1 TRBV19 NA CATYRNTEAFF TGTGCCACTTACAGGAACACTGAAGCTTTCTTT
NA TRBJ2-7 TRBV11-3 NA CASRPAAGYEQYF TGTGCCAGCAGACCTGCGGCGGGGTACGAGCAGTACTTC
NA TRBJ1-4 TRBV19 TRBD1 CASSIGRTGAPNEKLFF TGTGCCAGTAGTATAGGACGGACAGGGGCCCCGAATGAAAAACTGTTTTTT
NA TRBJ2-7 TRBV2 TRBD1 CASSEQDRGYEQYF TGTGCCAGCAGTGAACAGGACAGGGGTTACGAGCAGTACTTC
NA TRBJ1-5 TRBV19 NA CASSPQRTVVNQPQHF TGTGCCAGTAGTCCTCAAAGGACAGTGGTCAATCAGCCCCAGCATTTT
NA TRBJ1-1 TRBV19 NA CASTSLMGGNGAFF TGTGCCAGTACCTCCCTGATGGGGGGGAATGGAGCTTTCTTT
NA TRBJ2-7 TRBV27 NA CASSLSGPYEQYF TGTGCCAGCAGTTTATCGGGTCCCTACGAGCAGTACTTC
NA TRBJ1-2 TRBV7-9 NA CASLRTANYGYTF TGTGCCAGTCTCCGGACAGCTAACTATGGCTACACCTTC
NA TRBJ1-4 TRBV7-8 NA CASSLQINEKLFF TGTGCCAGCAGCCTACAGATTAATGAAAAACTGTTTTTT
few TRBJ2-1 TRBV5-6 TRBD2 CASSLSPSGGHNEQFF TGTGCCAGCAGCCTCTCCCCTAGCGGGGGGCACAATGAGCAGTTCTTC
once TRBJ2-5 TRBV5-4 NA CASSTLAGRETQYF TGTGCCAGCAGCACCTTAGCAGGACGTGAGACCCAGTACTTC